This T cell receptor (beta chain) was profiled in a study of blood T cell repertoires in COVID-19. How the authors handled the data: By means of reference gene primer amplification, nucleated cell counts were estimated. TCRdb's copy holds only in-frame clones and misses some; the assay was immunoSEQ multiplex PCR. D and trimming were read from the DNA, whereas the V and J calls and clone size are those reported in that table. The repertoire includes just over 20,000 clones, more than 75% of them detected once, and roughly 3.8% sits in the top ten. This CDR3 comprises 18 residues. The ends lost 4 bases at V and 0 bases at J; junction bases unmatched: 8. From germline, CDR1 is MGHRA and CDR2 YSYEKL.

The clonotype was recovered from a man over 45 with active COVID-19. The chain has TRBV4-1 and TRBJ2-6; TRBD1 aligns across 8 bases. Sequenced: peripheral blood. The CDR3 is CASSRWDRLVSGANVLTF. In nucleotides, the CDR3 is TGCGCCAGCAGCCGCTGGGACAGGCTTGTCTCTGGGGCCAACGTCCTGACTTTC.